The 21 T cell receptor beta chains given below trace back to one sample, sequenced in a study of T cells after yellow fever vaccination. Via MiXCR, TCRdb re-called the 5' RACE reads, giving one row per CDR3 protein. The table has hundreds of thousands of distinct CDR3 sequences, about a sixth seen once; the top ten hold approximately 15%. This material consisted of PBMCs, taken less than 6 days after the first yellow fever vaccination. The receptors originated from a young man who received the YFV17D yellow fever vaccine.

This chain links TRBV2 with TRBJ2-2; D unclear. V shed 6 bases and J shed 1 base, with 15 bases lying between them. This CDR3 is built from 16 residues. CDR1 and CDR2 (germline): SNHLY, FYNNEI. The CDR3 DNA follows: TGTGCCAGCAGCGCGGTTCGTCCCATGAACACCGGGGAGCTGTTTTTT. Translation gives CASSAVRPMNTGELFF.

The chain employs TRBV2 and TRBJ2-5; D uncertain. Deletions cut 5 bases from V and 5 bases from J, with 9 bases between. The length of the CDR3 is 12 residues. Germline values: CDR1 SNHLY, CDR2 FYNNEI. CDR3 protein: CASSNSGETQYF. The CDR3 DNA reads TGTGCCAGCAGTAACTCGGGTGAGACCCAGTACTTC.

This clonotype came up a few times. CDR3 in amino acids: CASSTDIRGFLIDNEQFF. The CDR3 bases are TGCGCCAGCAGCACGGATATCAGGGGGTTCCTAATTGACAATGAGCAGTTCTTC. The V gene is TRBV5-1, the J gene TRBJ2-1, with 7 bases matching TRBD1. The CDR3 consists of 18 residues. The V gene end was trimmed by 4 bases and the J gene end by 5 bases; junction bases not matched to a gene: 18. Germline CDR1 and CDR2: SGHRS and YFSETQ.

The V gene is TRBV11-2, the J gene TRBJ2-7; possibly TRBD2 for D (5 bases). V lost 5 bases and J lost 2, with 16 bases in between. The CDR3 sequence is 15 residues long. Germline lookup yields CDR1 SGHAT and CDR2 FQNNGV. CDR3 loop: CASSQEVAPAYEQYF. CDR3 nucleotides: TGTGCCAGCAGCCAGGAGGTAGCGCCCGCCTACGAGCAGTACTTC.

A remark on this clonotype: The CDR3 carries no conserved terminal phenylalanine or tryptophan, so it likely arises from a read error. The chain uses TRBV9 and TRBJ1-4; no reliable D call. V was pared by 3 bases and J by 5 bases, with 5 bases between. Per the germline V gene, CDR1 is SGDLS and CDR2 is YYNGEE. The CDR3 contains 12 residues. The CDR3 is CASSGPNEKLFL. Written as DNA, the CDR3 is TGTGCCAGCAGCGGGCCCAATGAAAAACTGTTTTTA.

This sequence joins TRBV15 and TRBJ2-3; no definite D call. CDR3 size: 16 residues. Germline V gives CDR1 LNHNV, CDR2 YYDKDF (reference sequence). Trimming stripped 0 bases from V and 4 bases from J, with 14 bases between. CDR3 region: CATSRETSWRPDTQYF. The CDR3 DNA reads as TGTGCCACCAGCAGAGAGACCTCCTGGCGTCCAGATACGCAGTATTTT.

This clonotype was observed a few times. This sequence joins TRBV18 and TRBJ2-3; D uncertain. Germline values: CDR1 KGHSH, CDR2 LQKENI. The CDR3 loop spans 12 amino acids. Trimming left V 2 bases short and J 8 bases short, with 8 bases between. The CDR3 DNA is TGTGCCAGCTCACCAGGGTCGGGTACGCAGTATTTT. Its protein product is CASSPGSGTQYF.

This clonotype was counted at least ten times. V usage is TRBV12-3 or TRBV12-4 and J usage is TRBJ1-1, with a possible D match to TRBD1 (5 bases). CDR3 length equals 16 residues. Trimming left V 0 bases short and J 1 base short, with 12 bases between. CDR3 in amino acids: CASSLARGSANTEAFF. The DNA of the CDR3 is TGTGCCAGCAGTTTAGCGCGGGGCAGTGCGAACACTGAAGCTTTCTTT.

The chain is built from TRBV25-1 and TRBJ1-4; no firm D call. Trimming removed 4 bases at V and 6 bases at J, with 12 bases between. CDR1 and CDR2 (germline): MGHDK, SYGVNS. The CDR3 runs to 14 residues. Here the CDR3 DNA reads TGTGCCAGCAGTGTGGGGTCAGGCGATGAAAAACTGTTTTTT. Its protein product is CASSVGSGDEKLFF.

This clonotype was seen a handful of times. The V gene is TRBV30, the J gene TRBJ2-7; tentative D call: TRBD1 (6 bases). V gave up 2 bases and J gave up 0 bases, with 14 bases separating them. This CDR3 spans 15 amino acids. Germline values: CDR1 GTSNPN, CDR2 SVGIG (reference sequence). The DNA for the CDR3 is TGTGCCTGGAGTTGGGCGACAGGCACCTCCTACGAGCAGTACTTC. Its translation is CAWSWATGTSYEQYF.

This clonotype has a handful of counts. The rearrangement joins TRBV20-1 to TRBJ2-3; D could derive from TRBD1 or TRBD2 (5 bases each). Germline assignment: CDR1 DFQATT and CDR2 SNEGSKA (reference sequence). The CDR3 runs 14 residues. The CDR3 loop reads CSKVIGGETDTQYF. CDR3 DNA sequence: TGCAGCAAGGTTATTGGGGGAGAAACAGATACGCAGTATTTT.

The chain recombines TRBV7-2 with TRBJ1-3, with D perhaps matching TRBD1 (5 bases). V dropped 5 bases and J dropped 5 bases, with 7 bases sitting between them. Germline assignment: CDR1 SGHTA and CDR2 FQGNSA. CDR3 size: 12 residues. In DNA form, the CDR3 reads TGTGCCAGCAGCGCGGACAGAAACACCATATATTTT. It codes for CASSADRNTIYF.

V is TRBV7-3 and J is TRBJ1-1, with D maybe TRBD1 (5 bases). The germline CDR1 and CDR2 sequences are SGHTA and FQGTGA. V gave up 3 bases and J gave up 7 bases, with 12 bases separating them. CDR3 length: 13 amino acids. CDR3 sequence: CASSLGRASEAFF. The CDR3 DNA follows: TGTGCCAGCAGCTTGGGCAGGGCTAGTGAAGCTTTCTTT.

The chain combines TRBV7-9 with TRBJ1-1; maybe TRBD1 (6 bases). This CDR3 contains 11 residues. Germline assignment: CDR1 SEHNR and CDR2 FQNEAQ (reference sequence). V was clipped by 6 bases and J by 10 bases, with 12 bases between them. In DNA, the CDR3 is TGTGCCAGCAGAGAAGGGGGGCTAGCTTTCTTT. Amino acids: CASREGGLAFF. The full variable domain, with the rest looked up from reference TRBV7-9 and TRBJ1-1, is DTGVSQNPRHKITKRGQNVTFRCDPISEHNRLYWYRQTLGQGPEFLTYFQNEAQLEKSRLLSDRFSAERPKGSFSTLEIQRTEQGDSAMYLCASREGGLAFFGQGTRLTVV.

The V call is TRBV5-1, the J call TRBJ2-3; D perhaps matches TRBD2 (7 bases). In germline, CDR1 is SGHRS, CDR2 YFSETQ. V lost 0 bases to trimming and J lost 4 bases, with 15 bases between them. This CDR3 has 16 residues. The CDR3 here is CASSLGNGGRPDTQYF. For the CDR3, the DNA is TGCGCCAGCAGCTTGGGTAACGGGGGGCGGCCAGATACGCAGTATTTT.

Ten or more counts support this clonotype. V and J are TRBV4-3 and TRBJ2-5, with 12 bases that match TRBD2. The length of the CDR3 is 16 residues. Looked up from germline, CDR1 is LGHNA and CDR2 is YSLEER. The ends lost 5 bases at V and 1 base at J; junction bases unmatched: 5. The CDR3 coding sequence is TGCGCCAGCAGCTTCGGGACTAGCGGGCCCCAAGAGACCCAGTACTTC. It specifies CASSFGTSGPQETQYF.

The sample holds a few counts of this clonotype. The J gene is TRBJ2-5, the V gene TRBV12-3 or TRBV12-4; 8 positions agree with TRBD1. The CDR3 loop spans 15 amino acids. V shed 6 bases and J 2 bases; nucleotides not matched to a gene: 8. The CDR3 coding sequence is TGTGCCAGCAGGGTCGGACAGGGTAGACAAGAGACCCAGTACTTC. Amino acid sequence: CASRVGQGRQETQYF.

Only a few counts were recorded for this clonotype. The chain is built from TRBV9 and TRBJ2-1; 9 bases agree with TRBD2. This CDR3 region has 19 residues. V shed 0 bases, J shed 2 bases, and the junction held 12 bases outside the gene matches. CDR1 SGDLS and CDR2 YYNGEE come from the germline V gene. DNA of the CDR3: TGTGCCAGCAGCGTAGAAGGGAGTGAGCGGGGGGCCCCCTACAATGAGCAGTTCTTC. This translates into CASSVEGSERGAPYNEQFF.

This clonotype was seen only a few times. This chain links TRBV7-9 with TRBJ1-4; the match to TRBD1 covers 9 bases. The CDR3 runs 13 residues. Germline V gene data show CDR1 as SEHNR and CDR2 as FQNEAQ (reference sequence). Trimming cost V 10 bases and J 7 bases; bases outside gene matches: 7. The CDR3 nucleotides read TGTGCCATCCCGGACAGGGGAAGTGAAAAACTGTTTTTT. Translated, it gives CAIPDRGSEKLFF. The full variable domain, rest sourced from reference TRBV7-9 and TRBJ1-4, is DTGVSQNPRHKITKRGQNVTFRCDPISEHNRLYWYRQTLGQGPEFLTYFQNEAQLEKSRLLSDRFSAERPKGSFSTLEIQRTEQGDSAMYLCAIPDRGSEKLFFGSGTQLSVL.

The CDR3 sequence: CASSSFGQGYEQYF. The CDR3 coding sequence is TGTGCCAGCAGTTCATTCGGACAGGGCTACGAGCAGTACTTC. The chain joins TRBV6-5 to TRBJ2-7; 8 bases match TRBD1. This CDR3 is built from 14 residues. Per germline, CDR1 MNHEY and CDR2 SVGAGI. The junction had 5 bases not matched to a gene; V was cut back by 4 bases and J by 3 bases.

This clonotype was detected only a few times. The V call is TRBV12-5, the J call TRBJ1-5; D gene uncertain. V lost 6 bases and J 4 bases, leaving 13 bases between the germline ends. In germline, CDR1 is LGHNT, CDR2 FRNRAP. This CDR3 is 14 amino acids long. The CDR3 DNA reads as TGTGCTAGTGGCCCGCCATCGACTAATCAGCCCCAGCATTTT. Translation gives CASGPPSTNQPQHF. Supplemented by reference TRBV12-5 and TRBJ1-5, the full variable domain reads DARVTQTPRHKVTEMGQEVTMRCQPILGHNTVFWYRQTMMQGLELLAYFRNRAPLDDSGMPKDRFSAEMPDATLATLKIQPSEPRDSAVYFCASGPPSTNQPQHFGDGTRLSIL.